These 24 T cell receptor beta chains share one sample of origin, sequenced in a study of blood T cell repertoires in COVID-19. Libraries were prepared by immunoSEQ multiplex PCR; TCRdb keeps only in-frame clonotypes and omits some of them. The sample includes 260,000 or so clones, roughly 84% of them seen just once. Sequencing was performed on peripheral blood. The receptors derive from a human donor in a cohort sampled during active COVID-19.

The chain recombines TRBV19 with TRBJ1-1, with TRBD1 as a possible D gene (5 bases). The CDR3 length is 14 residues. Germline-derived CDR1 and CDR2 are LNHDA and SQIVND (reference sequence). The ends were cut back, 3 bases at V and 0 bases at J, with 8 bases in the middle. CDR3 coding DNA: TGTGCCAGTAGTATGGGCAGGGTGAACACTGAAGCTTTCTTT. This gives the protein CASSMGRVNTEAFF. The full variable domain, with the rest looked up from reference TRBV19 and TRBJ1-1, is DGGITQSPKYLFRKEGQNVTLSCEQNLNHDAMYWYRQDPGQGLRLIYYSQIVNDFQKGDIAEGYSVSREKKESFPLTVTSAQKNPTAFYLCASSMGRVNTEAFFGQGTRLTVV.

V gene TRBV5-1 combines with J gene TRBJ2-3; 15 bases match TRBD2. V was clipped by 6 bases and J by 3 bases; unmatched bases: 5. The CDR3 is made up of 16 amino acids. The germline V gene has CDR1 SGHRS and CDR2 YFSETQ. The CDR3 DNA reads TGCGCCAGCAACGGACTAGCGGGAGGGAGTACAGATACGCAGTATTTT. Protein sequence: CASNGLAGGSTDTQYF.

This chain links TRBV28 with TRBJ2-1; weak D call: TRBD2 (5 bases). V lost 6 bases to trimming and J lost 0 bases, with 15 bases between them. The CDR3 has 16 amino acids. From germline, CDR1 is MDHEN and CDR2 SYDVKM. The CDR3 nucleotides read TGTGCCAGCAGGTCCAAGAGCGGTGCCTCCTACAATGAGCAGTTCTTC. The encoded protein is CASRSKSGASYNEQFF.

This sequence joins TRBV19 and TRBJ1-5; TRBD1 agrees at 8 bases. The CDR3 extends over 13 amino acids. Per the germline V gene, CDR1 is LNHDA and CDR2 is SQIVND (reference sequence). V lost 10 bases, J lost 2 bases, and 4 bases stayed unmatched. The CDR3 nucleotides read TGTGCCATACAGGGGGAAGGCAATCAGCCCCAGCATTTT. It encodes CAIQGEGNQPQHF.

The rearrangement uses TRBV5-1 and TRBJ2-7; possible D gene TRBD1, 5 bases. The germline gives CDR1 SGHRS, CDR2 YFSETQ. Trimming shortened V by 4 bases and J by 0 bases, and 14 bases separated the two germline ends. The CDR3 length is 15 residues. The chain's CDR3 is CASSKGNQGSYEQYF. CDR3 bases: TGCGCCAGCAGCAAAGGGAACCAGGGCTCCTACGAGCAGTACTTC. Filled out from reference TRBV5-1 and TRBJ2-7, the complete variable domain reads KAGVTQTPRYLIKTRGQQVTLSCSPISGHRSVSWYQQTPGQGLQFLFEYFSETQRNKGNFPGRFSGRQFSNSRSEMNVSTLELGDSALYLCASSKGNQGSYEQYFGPGTRLTVT.

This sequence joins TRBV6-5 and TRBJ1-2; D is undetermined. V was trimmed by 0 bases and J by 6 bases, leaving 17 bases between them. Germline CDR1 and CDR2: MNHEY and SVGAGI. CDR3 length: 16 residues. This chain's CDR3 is CASSYSLTGFGNGYTF. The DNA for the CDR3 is TGTGCCAGCAGTTACTCGCTAACGGGGTTCGGTAATGGCTACACCTTC.

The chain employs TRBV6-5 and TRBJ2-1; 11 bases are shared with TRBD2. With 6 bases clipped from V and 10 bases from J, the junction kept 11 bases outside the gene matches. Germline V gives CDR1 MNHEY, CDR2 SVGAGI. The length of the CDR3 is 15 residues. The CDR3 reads CASRPRTSGSGEQFF. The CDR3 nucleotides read TGTGCCAGCAGACCAAGAACTAGCGGGAGTGGCGAGCAGTTCTTC.

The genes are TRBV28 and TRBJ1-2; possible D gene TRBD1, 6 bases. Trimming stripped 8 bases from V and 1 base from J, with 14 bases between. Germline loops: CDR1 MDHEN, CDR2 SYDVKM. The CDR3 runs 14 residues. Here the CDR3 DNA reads TGTGCCAGCGAGTCAGGGGCTCTTAACTATGGCTACACCTTC. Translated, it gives CASESGALNYGYTF.

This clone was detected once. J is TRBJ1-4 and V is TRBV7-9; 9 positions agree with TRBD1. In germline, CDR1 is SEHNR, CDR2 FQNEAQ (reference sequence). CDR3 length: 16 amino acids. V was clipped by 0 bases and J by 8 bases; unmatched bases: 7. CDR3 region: CASSLARTGASEKLFF. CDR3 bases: TGTGCCAGCAGCTTAGCGCGGACAGGGGCATCCGAAAAACTGTTTTTT.

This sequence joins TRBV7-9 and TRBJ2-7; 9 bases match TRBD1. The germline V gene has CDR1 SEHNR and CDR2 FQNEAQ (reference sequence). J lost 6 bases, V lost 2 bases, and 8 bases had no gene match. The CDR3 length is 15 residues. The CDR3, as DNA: TGTGCCAGCAGCTTAAAGGGACAGGGTGTCGGCGAGCAGTACTTC. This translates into CASSLKGQGVGEQYF.

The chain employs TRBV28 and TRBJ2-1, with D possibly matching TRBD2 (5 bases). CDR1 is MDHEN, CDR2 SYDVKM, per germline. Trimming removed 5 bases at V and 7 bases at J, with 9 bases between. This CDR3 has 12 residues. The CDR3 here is CASSGSGNEQFF. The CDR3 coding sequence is TGTGCCAGCAGTGGGAGTGGGAATGAGCAGTTCTTC.

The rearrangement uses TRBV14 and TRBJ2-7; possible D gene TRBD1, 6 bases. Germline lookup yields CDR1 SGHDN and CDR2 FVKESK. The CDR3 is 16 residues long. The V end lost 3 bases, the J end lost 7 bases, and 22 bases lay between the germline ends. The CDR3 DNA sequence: TGTGCCAGCAGCCAGTCCGTTTGGGGGCGATCGGTAGAGCAGTACTTC. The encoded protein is CASSQSVWGRSVEQYF. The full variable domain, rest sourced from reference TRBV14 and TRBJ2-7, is EAGVTQFPSHSVIEKGQTVTLRCDPISGHDNLYWYRRVMGKEIKFLLHFVKESKQDESGMPNNRFLAERTGGTYSTLKVQPAELEDSGVYFCASSQSVWGRSVEQYFGPGTRLTVT.

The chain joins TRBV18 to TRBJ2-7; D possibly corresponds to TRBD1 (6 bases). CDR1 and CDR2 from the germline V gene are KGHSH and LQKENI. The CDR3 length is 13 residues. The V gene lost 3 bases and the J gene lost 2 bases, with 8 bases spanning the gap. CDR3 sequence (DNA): TGTGCCAGCTCACCGCGGACAGCCTACGAGCAGTACTTC. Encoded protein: CASSPRTAYEQYF.

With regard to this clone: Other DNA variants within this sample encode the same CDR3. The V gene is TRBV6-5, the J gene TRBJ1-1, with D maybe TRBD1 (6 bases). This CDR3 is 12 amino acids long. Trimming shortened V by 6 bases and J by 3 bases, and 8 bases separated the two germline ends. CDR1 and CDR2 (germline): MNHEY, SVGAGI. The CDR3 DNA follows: TGTGCCAGCAGCCGGACAGACACTGAAGCTTTCTTT. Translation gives CASSRTDTEAFF.

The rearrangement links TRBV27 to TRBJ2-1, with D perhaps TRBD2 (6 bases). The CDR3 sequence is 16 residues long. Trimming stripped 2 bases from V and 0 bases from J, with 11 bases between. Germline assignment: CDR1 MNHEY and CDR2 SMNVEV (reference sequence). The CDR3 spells CASSLTRGTSYNEQFF. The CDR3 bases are TGTGCCAGCAGTTTAACCCGGGGGACCTCCTACAATGAGCAGTTCTTC.

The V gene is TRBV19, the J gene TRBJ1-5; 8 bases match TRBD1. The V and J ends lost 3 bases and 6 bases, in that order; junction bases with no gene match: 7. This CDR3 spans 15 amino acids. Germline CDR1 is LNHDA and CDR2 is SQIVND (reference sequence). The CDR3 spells CASSIGQGGGQPQHF. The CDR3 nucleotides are TGTGCCAGTAGTATCGGACAGGGTGGGGGTCAGCCCCAGCATTTT.

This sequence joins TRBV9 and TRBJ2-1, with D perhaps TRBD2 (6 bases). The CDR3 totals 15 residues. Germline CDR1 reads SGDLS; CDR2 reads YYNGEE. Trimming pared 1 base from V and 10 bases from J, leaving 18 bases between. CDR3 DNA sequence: TGTGCCAGCAGCGTAAGTAGTTCCGGGAGTGGAGAGCAGTTCTTC. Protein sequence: CASSVSSSGSGEQFF.

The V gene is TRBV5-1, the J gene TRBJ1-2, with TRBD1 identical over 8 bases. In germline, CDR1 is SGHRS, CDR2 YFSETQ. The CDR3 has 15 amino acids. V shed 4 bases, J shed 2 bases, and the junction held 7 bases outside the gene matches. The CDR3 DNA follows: TGCGCCAGCAGCGGACCCAGGACAGGGAACTATGGCTACACCTTC. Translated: CASSGPRTGNYGYTF.

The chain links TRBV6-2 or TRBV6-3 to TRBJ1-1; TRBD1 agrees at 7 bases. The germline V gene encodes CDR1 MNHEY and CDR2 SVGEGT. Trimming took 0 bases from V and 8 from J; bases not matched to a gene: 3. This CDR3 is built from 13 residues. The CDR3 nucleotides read TGTGCCAGCAGTTACTCGATGGGACAGGAAGCTTTCTTT. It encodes CASSYSMGQEAFF.

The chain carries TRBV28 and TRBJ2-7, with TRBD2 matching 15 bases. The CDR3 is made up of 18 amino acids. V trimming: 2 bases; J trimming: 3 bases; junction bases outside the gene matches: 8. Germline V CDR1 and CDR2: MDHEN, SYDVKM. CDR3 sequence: CASSLRGTSGGSIYEQYF. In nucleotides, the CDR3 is TGTGCCAGCAGTTTAAGGGGGACTAGCGGGGGGTCCATCTACGAGCAGTACTTC. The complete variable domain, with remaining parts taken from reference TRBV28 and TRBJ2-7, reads DVKVTQSSRYLVKRTGEKVFLECVQDMDHENMFWYRQDPGLGLRLIYFSYDVKMKEKGDIPEGYSVSREKKERFSLILESASTNQTSMYLCASSLRGTSGGSIYEQYFGPGTRLTVT.

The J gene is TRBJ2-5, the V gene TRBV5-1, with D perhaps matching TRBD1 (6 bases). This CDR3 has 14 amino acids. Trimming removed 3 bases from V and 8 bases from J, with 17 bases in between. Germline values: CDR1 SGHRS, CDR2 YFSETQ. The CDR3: CASSSQTDRITQYF. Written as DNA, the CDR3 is TGCGCCAGCAGCTCTCAAACAGACAGGATCACCCAGTACTTC. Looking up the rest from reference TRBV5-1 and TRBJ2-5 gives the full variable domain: KAGVTQTPRYLIKTRGQQVTLSCSPISGHRSVSWYQQTPGQGLQFLFEYFSETQRNKGNFPGRFSGRQFSNSRSEMNVSTLELGDSALYLCASSSQTDRITQYFGPGTRLLVL.

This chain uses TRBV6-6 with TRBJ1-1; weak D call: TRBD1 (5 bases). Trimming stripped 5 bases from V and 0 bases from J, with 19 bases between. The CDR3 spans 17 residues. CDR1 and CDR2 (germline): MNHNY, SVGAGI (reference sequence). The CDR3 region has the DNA TGTGCCAGCAGTCCCAGGGCCCCGCACCTTATGAACACTGAAGCTTTCTTT. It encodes CASSPRAPHLMNTEAFF.

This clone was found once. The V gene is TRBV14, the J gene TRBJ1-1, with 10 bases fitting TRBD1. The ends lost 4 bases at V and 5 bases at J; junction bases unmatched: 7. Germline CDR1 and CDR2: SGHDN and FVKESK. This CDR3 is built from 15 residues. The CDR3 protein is CASSLQGTGVTEAFF. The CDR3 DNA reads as TGTGCCAGCAGCCTTCAAGGGACAGGGGTGACTGAAGCTTTCTTT.

The CDR3 DNA sequence: TGTGCCACCATGCGCGGGGAAAACAATGAGCAGTTCTTC. Protein sequence: CATMRGENNEQFF. This chain connects TRBV10-3 to TRBJ2-1, with D perhaps matching TRBD2 (6 bases). Trimming cost V 10 bases and J 5 bases, with 15 bases left between them. CDR3 length: 13 residues. Germline CDR1 reads ENHRY; CDR2 reads SYGVKD.